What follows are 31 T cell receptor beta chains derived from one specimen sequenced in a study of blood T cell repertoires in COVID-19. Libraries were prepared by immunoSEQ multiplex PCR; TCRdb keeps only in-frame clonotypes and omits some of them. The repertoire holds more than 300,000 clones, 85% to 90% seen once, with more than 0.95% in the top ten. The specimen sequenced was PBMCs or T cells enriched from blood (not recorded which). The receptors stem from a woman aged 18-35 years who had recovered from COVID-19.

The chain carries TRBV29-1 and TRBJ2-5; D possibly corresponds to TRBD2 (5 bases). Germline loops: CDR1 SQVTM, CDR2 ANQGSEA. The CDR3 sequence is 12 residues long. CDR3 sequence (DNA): TGCAGTCCTCTAGCCAGTGATAGGACCCAGTACTTC. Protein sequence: CSPLASDRTQYF. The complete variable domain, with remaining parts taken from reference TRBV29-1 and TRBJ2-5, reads SAVISQKPSRDICQRGTSLTIQCQVDSQVTMMFWYRQQPGQSLTLIATANQGSEATYESGFVIDKFPISRPNLTFSTLTVSNMSPEDSSIYLCSPLASDRTQYFGPGTRLLVL.

The CDR3 region is CAISGATGGPNEQFF. CDR3 coding DNA: TGTGCCATCAGTGGGGCGACAGGGGGCCCCAATGAGCAGTTCTTC. V is TRBV10-3 and J is TRBJ2-1; 10 bases are shared with TRBD1. CDR1 and CDR2 from the germline V gene are ENHRY and SYGVKD. With V trimmed by 4 bases and J by 6 bases, 6 bases remained unmatched. The CDR3 is 15 amino acids.

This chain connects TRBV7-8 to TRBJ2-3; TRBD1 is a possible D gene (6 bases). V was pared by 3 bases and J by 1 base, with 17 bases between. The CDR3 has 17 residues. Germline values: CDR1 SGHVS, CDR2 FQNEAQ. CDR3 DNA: TGTGCCAGCAGCTTCAATTCTCAGGGGTCGGGCACAGATACGCAGTATTTT. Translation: CASSFNSQGSGTDTQYF. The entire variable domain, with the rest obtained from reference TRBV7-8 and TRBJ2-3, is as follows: GAGVSQSPRYKVAKRGQDVALRCDPISGHVSLFWYQQALGQGPEFLTYFQNEAQLDKSGLPSDRFFAERPEGSVSTLKIQRTQQEDSAVYLCASSFNSQGSGTDTQYFGPGTRLTVL.

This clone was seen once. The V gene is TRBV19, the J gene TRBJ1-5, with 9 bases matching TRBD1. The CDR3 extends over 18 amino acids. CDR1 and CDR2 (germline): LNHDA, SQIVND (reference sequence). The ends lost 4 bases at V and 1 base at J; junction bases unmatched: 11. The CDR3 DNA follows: TGTGCCAGTAGTACCCGTAGGACAGGGGATTCCAGCAATCAGCCCCAGCATTTT. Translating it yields CASSTRRTGDSSNQPQHF.

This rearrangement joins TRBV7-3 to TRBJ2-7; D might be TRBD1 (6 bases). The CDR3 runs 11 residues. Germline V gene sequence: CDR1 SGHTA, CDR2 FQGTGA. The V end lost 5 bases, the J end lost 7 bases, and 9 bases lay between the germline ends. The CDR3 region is CASSQGGEQYF. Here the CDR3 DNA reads TGTGCCAGCAGCCAAGGGGGTGAGCAGTACTTC.

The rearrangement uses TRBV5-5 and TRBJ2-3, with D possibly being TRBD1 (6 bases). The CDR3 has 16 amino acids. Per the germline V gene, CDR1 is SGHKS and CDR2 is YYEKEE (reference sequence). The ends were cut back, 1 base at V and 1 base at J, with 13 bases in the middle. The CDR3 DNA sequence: TGTGCCAGCAGCTTGTCTGGGACACCTCGCACAGATACGCAGTATTTT. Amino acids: CASSLSGTPRTDTQYF.

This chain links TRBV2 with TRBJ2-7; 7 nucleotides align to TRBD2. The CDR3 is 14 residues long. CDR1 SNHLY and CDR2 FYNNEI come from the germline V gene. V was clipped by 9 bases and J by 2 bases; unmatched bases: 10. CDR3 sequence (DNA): TGTGCCAGTTCAAGCGGGGACCTAACCTACGAGCAGTACTTC. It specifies CASSSGDLTYEQYF.

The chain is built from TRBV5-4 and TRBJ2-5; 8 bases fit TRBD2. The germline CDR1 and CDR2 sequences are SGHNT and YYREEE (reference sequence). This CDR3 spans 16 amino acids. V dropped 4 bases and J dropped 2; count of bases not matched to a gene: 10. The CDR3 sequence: CASSSVPGGVQETQYF. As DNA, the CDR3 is TGTGCCAGCAGCAGTGTGCCCGGGGGGGTTCAAGAGACCCAGTACTTC.

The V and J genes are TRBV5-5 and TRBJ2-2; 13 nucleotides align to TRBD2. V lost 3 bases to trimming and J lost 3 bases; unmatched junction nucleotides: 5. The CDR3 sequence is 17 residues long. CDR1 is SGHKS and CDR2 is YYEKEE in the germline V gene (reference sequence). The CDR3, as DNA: TGTGCCAGCAGCTCGACTAGCGGGGGGACCTACACCGGGGAGCTGTTTTTT. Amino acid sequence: CASSSTSGGTYTGELFF.

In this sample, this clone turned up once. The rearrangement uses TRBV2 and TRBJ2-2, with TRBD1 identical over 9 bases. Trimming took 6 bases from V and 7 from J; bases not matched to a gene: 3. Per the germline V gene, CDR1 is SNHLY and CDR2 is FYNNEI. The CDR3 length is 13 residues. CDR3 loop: CASRRQGGGELFF. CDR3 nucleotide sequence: TGTGCCAGCAGACGACAGGGGGGCGGGGAGCTGTTTTTT.

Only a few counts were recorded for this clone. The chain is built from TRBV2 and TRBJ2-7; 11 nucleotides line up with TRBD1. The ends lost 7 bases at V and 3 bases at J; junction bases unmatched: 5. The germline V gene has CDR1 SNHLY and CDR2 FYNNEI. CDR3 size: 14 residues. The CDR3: CASTGGTGGYEQYF. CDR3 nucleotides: TGTGCCAGCACTGGTGGGACAGGGGGCTACGAGCAGTACTTC.

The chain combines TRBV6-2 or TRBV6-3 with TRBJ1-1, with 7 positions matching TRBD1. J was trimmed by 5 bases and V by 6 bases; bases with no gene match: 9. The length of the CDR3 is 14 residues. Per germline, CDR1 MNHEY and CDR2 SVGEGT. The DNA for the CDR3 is TGTGCCAGCAGCATAACAGGGGACCTTACTGAAGCTTTCTTT. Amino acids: CASSITGDLTEAFF.

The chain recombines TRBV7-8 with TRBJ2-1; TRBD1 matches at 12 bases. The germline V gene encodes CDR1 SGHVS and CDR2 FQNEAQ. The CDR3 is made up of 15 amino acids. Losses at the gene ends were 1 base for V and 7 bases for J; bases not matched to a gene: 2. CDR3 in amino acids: CASSLGGQGANEQFF. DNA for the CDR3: TGTGCCAGCAGCTTAGGGGGACAGGGGGCAAATGAGCAGTTCTTC.

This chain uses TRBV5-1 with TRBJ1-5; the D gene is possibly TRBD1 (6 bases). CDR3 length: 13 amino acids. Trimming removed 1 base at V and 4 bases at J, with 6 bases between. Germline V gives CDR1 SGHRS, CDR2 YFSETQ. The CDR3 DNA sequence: TGCGCCAGCAGCTTGACAGGGAATCAGCCCCAGCATTTT. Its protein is CASSLTGNQPQHF. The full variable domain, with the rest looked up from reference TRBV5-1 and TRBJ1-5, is KAGVTQTPRYLIKTRGQQVTLSCSPISGHRSVSWYQQTPGQGLQFLFEYFSETQRNKGNFPGRFSGRQFSNSRSEMNVSTLELGDSALYLCASSLTGNQPQHFGDGTRLSIL.

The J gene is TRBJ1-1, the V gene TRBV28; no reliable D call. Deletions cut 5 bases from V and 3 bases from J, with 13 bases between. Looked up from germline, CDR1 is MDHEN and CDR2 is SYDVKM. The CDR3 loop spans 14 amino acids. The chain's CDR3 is CASSAGQVDTEAFF. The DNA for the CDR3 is TGTGCCAGCAGTGCAGGTCAAGTGGACACTGAAGCTTTCTTT.

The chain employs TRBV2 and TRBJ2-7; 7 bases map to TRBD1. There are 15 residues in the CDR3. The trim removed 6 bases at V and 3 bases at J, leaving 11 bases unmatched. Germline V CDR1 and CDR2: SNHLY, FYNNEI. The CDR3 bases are TGTGCCAGCAGGGGGGAGACAGGGAAAAGCTACGAGCAGTACTTC. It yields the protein CASRGETGKSYEQYF.

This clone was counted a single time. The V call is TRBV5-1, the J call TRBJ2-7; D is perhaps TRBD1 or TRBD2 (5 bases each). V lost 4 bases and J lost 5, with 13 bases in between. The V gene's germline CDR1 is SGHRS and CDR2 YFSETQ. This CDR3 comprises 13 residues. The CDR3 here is CASSVGRVHEQYF. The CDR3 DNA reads TGCGCCAGCAGCGTGGGGCGGGTCCACGAGCAGTACTTC.

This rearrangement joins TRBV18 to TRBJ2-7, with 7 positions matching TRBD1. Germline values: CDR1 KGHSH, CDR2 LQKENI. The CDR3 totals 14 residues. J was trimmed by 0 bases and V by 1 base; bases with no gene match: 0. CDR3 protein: CASSPRDSSYEQYF. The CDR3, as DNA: TGTGCCAGCTCACCACGGGACAGCTCCTACGAGCAGTACTTC.

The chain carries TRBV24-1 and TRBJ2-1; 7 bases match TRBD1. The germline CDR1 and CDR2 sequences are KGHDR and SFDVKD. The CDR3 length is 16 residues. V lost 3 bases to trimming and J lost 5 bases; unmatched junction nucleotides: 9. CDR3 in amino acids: CATSDLGYRGHNEQFF. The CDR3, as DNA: TGTGCCACCAGTGATCTGGGGTACAGGGGACACAATGAGCAGTTCTTC.

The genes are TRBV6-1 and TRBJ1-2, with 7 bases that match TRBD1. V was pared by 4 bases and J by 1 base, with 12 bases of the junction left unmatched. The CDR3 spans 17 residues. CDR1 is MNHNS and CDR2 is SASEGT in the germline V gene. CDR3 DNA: TGTGCCAGCAGTGCCTTACCTGGACAGGCCCTTAACTATGGCTACACCTTC. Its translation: CASSALPGQALNYGYTF.

CDR3 amino acids: CASSHGERGYTF. The CDR3 region has the DNA TGTGCCAGCAGCCACGGGGAGCGGGGCTACACCTTC. The V and J genes are TRBV3-1 (or the pseudogene TRBV3-2) and TRBJ1-2; D remains ambiguous. The CDR3 has 12 residues. With 3 bases removed from V and 8 bases from J, the gap between germline ends came to 10 bases. Looked up from germline, CDR1 is LGHDT and CDR2 is YNNKEL (reference sequence).

The CDR3 is CSVELGTGSTDTQYF. CDR3 nucleotide sequence: TGCAGCGTTGAGCTTGGGACAGGGAGCACAGATACGCAGTATTTT. The rearrangement joins TRBV29-1 to TRBJ2-3, with 9 bases that match TRBD1. The length of the CDR3 is 15 residues. Looked up from germline, CDR1 is SQVTM and CDR2 is ANQGSEA. J gave up 0 bases and V 3 bases, and 4 bases lay outside the gene matches.

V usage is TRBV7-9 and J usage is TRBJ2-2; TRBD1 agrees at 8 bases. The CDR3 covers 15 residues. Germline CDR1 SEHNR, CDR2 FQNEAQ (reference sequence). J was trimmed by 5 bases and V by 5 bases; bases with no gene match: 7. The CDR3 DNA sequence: TGTGCCAGCAGCCGCACCCAGGGGGCGACCGGGGAGCTGTTTTTT. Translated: CASSRTQGATGELFF.

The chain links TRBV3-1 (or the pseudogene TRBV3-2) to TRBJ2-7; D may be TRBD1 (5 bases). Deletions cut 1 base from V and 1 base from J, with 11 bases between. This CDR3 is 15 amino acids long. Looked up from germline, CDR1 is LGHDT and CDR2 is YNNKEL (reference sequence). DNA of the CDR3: TGTGCCAGCAGCCAAGTAGTACCAGGGTCCTACGAGCAGTACTTC. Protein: CASSQVVPGSYEQYF.

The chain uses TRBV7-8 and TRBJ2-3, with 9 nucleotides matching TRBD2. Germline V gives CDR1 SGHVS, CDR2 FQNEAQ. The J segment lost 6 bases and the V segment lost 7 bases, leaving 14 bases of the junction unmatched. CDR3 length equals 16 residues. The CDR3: CASTLRGRGGFDTQYF. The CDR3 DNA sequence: TGTGCCAGCACCCTACGTGGGCGGGGGGGCTTTGATACGCAGTATTTT.

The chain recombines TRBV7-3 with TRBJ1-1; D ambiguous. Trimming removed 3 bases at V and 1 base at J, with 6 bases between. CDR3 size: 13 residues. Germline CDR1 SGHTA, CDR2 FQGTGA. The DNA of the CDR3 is TGTGCCAGCAGCTTTACAGAGAACACTGAAGCTTTCTTT. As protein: CASSFTENTEAFF.

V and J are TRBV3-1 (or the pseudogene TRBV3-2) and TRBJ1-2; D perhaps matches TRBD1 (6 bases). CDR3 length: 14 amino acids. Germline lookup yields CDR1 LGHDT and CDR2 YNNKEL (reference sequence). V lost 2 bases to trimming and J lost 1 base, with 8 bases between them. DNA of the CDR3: TGTGCCAGCAGCCAAAACAGGGTTAACTATGGCTACACCTTC. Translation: CASSQNRVNYGYTF.

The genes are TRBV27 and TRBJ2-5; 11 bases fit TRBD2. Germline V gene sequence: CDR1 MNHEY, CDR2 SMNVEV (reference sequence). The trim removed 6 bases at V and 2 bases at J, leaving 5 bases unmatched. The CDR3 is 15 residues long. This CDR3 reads CASRGGLAVQETQYF. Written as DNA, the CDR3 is TGTGCCAGCAGGGGGGGACTAGCGGTACAAGAGACCCAGTACTTC.

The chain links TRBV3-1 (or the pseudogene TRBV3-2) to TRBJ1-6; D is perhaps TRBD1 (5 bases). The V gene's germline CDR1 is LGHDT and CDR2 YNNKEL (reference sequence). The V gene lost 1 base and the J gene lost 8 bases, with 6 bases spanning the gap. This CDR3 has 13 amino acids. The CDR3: CASSQGGDSPLHF. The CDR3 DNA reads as TGTGCCAGCAGCCAAGGGGGGGATTCACCCCTCCACTTT.

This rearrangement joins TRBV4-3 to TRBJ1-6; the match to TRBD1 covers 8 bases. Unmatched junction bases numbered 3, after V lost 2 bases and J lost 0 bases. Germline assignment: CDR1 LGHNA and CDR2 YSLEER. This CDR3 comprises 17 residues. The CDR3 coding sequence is TGCGCCAGCAGCCAATCAGGGGGCGCCTCCTATAATTCACCCCTCCACTTT. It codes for CASSQSGGASYNSPLHF.

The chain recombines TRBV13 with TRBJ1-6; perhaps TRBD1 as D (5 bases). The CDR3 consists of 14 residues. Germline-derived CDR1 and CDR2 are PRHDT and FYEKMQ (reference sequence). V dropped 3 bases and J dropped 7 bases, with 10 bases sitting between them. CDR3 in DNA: TGTGCCAGCAGCTTGGGAGGGGCCAATTCACCCCTCCACTTT. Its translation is CASSLGGANSPLHF. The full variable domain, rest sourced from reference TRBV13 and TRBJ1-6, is AAGVIQSPRHLIKEKRETATLKCYPIPRHDTVYWYQQGPGQDPQFLISFYEKMQSDKGSIPDRFSAQQFSDYHSELNMSSLELGDSALYFCASSLGGANSPLHFGNGTRLTVT.